The 15 T cell receptor beta chains reported below all come from one sample, sequenced in a study of T cells in Graves' hyperthyroidism and ophthalmopathy. TCR beta CDR3 region amplification was performed from RNA transcripts. First-round RT-PCR targeting the TCR CDR3 was performed with the HTBI primer set. TCRdb reprocessed the multiplex PCR reads via MiXCR and lists one record per CDR3 protein. The sample contains roughly 580,000 distinct CDR3 sequences, around 14% of which appear only once. The sequenced sample consisted of blood. These receptors all stem from a woman aged 30 to 39 with Graves' hyperthyroidism that later progressed to Graves' ophthalmopathy.

The V and J genes are TRBV5-1 and TRBJ2-3; 14 positions agree with TRBD2. Per the germline V gene, CDR1 is SGHRS and CDR2 is YFSETQ. This CDR3 region has 19 residues. The J segment lost 3 bases and the V segment lost 4 bases, leaving 13 bases of the junction unmatched. The CDR3 DNA sequence: TGCGCCAGCAGCGATGGGGGACTAGCGGGAGAATGGGTAACAGATACGCAGTATTTT. Its protein product is CASSDGGLAGEWVTDTQYF.

This clonotype was seen many times. This sequence joins TRBV3-1 and TRBJ2-7; possible D gene TRBD1, 6 bases. The V gene lost 4 bases and the J gene lost 4 bases, with 14 bases spanning the gap. Germline V CDR1 and CDR2: LGHDT, YNNKEL (reference sequence). The CDR3 has 14 residues. CDR3 sequence: CASSRQDSLYEQYF. In nucleotides, the CDR3 is TGTGCCAGCAGCCGGCAGGACAGCCTTTACGAGCAGTACTTC.

There are many counts of this clonotype. The V gene is TRBV3-1, the J gene TRBJ1-2; 7 bases are shared with TRBD1. CDR1 LGHDT and CDR2 YNNKEL come from the germline V gene (reference sequence). Trimming took 4 bases from V and 4 from J; bases not matched to a gene: 9. The CDR3 sequence is 15 residues long. This chain's CDR3 is CASSLTGTVTYGYTF. The DNA of the CDR3 is TGTGCCAGCAGCCTAACCGGGACAGTCACCTATGGCTACACCTTC.

This clonotype was found a few times. A much bigger clone sits one base away, suggesting this may be a read error. The chain couples TRBV12-3 or TRBV12-4 to TRBJ2-1, with D unresolved. V lost 6 bases and J 8 bases, leaving 20 bases between the germline ends. This CDR3 spans 15 amino acids. CDR3 residues: CASRERDYGTDEQFF. In DNA form, the CDR3 reads TGTGCCAGCAGGGAAAGGGATTATGGAACCGATGAGCAGTTCTTC.

The rearrangement uses TRBV5-1 and TRBJ1-2; a possible D gene is TRBD1 (6 bases). Trimming took off 5 bases at V and 3 bases at J, with 17 bases between the two ends. Per germline, CDR1 SGHRS and CDR2 YFSETQ. CDR3 size: 15 residues. The CDR3 protein is CASSLNRDLYYGYTF. Here the CDR3 DNA reads TGCGCCAGCAGTCTTAACAGGGATCTATACTATGGCTACACCTTC.

On this clonotype: This may be a read error: a much more frequent sequence differs by one nucleotide. The V gene is TRBV7-9, the J gene TRBJ2-5; possibly TRBD2 for D (9 bases). The V end lost 4 bases, the J end lost 2 bases, and 23 bases lay between the germline ends. The CDR3 has 18 amino acids. The germline gives CDR1 SEHNR, CDR2 FQNEAQ (reference sequence). For the CDR3, the DNA is TGTGCCAGCAGCTCCCGGACAGGGACTAGCCGGATACAAGAGACCCAGTACTTC. Protein sequence: CASSSRTGTSRIQETQYF.

There are many counts of this clonotype. The chain uses TRBV29-1 and TRBJ1-4, with a weak D call TRBD1 (6 bases). The CDR3 sequence is 14 residues long. Trimming stripped 6 bases from V and 7 bases from J, with 18 bases between. Germline V gene data show CDR1 as SQVTM and CDR2 as ANQGSEA. The CDR3 nucleotides are TGCAGCGTCGGTGGAGGGGGGGTCGGTGAAAAACTGTTTTTT. Amino acid sequence: CSVGGGGVGEKLFF.

This clonotype was seen repeatedly, ten times or more. The CDR3 sequence is CASRAGQGARDTQYF. The CDR3, as DNA: TGTGCCAGCAGAGCGGGACAGGGGGCGCGGGATACGCAGTATTTT. This chain uses TRBV9 with TRBJ2-3, with 12 nucleotides matching TRBD1. The CDR3 contains 15 residues. The junction had 7 bases not matched to a gene; V was cut back by 5 bases and J by 6 bases. Germline lookup yields CDR1 SGDLS and CDR2 YYNGEE.

This clonotype was seen many times. The chain employs TRBV15 and TRBJ1-1; D is uncertain. This CDR3 is built from 15 residues. The germline V gene encodes CDR1 LNHNV and CDR2 YYDKDF (reference sequence). The V end lost 1 base, the J end lost 2 bases, and 11 bases lay between the germline ends. CDR3 in amino acids: CATSRVGFLNTEAFF. CDR3 DNA sequence: TGTGCCACCAGCAGAGTAGGTTTCCTAAACACTGAAGCTTTCTTT.

Ten or more counts support this clonotype. The chain carries TRBV12-3 or TRBV12-4 and TRBJ1-2; possible D gene TRBD1, 6 bases. V gave up 10 bases and J gave up 1 base, with 13 bases separating them. The CDR3 is made up of 13 amino acids. CDR3 loop: CAIIRTDNYGYTF. CDR3 in DNA: TGTGCCATCATAAGGACAGATAACTATGGCTACACCTTC.

This clonotype was detected many times. The J gene is TRBJ2-7, the V gene TRBV24-1; TRBD1 agrees at 10 bases. Per germline, CDR1 KGHDR and CDR2 SFDVKD. The V segment lost 10 bases and the J segment 5 bases; nucleotides outside the gene matches: 10. This CDR3 has 14 amino acids. The DNA of the CDR3 is TGTGCCACTAGCCCGGGACAGGGGATCCACGAGCAGTACTTC. It translates to CATSPGQGIHEQYF.

This clonotype was seen at least ten times. The chain combines TRBV7-3 with TRBJ2-3; D is possibly TRBD2 (5 bases). The CDR3 sequence is 15 residues long. V lost 5 bases and J 2 bases, leaving 14 bases between the germline ends. Germline lookup yields CDR1 SGHTA and CDR2 FQGTGA. CDR3 DNA: TGTGCCAGCAGCATCGTAGGAGGAGCCACAGATACGCAGTATTTT. Its translation is CASSIVGGATDTQYF.

In its sample, this clonotype was seen once. The rearrangement joins TRBV5-5 to TRBJ1-1, with D possibly TRBD1 on 5 matching bases. The CDR3 sequence is 16 residues long. CDR1 is SGHKS, CDR2 YYEKEE, per germline (reference sequence). With 2 bases removed from V and 1 base from J, the gap between germline ends came to 15 bases. The CDR3 DNA is TGTGCCAGCAGCTTTAAGGCCCCAGGGTCGAACACTGAAGCTTTCTTT. Protein: CASSFKAPGSNTEAFF.

This clonotype was counted many times. The V gene is TRBV2, the J gene TRBJ2-1; D ambiguous. Trimming took 1 base from V and 4 from J, leaving 11 bases between them. The CDR3 extends over 15 amino acids. Germline CDR1 reads SNHLY; CDR2 reads FYNNEI. This CDR3 reads CASSEGRLEYNEQFF. The CDR3 DNA reads as TGTGCCAGCAGTGAAGGAAGACTCGAATACAATGAGCAGTTCTTC.

This clonotype came up a few times. The chain is built from TRBV11-2 and TRBJ2-2; no clear D. Deletions cut 4 bases from V and 6 bases from J, with 12 bases between. CDR1 SGHAT and CDR2 FQNNGV come from the germline V gene. The CDR3 totals 14 residues. The CDR3 DNA sequence: TGTGCCAGCAGCTCCCCGGACCAGGCCGGGGAGCTGTTTTTT. It encodes CASSSPDQAGELFF.